Below are 19 T cell receptor beta chains sequenced from a single sample in a study of T-cell reconstitution after alpha-beta-depleted transplantation in children. TCRbeta library construction was performed incorporating unique molecular identifiers. TCRdb analysed the PCR reads with MiXCR anew, one entry per CDR3 protein. Among around 80,000 distinct CDR3 sequences listed, 15% to 20% were seen once. The material was PBMCs, mostly from graft donor cells, obtained 360 days after TCRalphabeta/CD19-depleted stem cell transplant. All receptors derive from a male patient under 10 years old who had a stem cell transplant for acute lymphoblastic leukemia, so the T cells may come from the graft donor.

In the case of this clonotype: A read error may explain this, as a much larger clone is one base away. The chain joins TRBV2 to TRBJ1-5, with D perhaps TRBD1 (5 bases). CDR1 and CDR2 from the germline V gene are SNHLY and FYNNEI. There are 14 residues in the CDR3. The CDR3 nucleotides read TGTGCCATCAGTTTGGGGGAACGTTATCAGCCCCAGCATTTT. As protein: CAISLGERYQPQHF.

CDR3 in amino acids: CASSYRTWRDTQYF. Here the CDR3 DNA reads TGCGCCAGCAGCTACCGAACATGGCGAGATACGCAGTATTTT. The V and J genes are TRBV5-1 and TRBJ2-3; no reliable D call. There are 14 residues in the CDR3. Deletions cut 3 bases from V and 5 bases from J, with 13 bases between. Germline V gene sequence: CDR1 SGHRS, CDR2 YFSETQ.

The chain carries TRBV20-1 and TRBJ2-1, with a tentative D call TRBD1 (5 bases). The length of the CDR3 is 15 residues. Trimming removed 4 bases at V and 2 bases at J, with 15 bases between. CDR1 and CDR2 from the germline V gene are DFQATT and SNEGSKA (reference sequence). CDR3: CSATRQNSPYNEQFF. The CDR3 bases are TGCAGTGCTACCCGACAGAACTCTCCCTACAATGAGCAGTTCTTC.

The chain has TRBV12-3 or TRBV12-4 and TRBJ1-2, with D possibly TRBD1 on 5 matching bases. V was trimmed by 6 bases and J by 1 base, leaving 12 bases between them. The CDR3 contains 14 residues. CDR3 protein: CASSPRGLNYGYTF. CDR3 sequence (DNA): TGTGCCAGCAGCCCCCGGGGACTTAACTATGGCTACACCTTC.

This clonotype occurred a few times. V and J are TRBV19 and TRBJ2-6, with 7 bases identical to TRBD2. The CDR3 has 18 amino acids. Germline CDR1 LNHDA, CDR2 SQIVND (reference sequence). V shed 3 bases and J 2 bases; nucleotides not matched to a gene: 10. The CDR3 DNA reads as TGTGCCAGTAGTATCGTAGGCCCGGGGGGTGCTGGGGCCAACGTCCTGACTTTC. Protein sequence: CASSIVGPGGAGANVLTF.

The chain has TRBV5-6 and TRBJ2-1, with TRBD2 matching 7 bases. The CDR3 contains 16 residues. Germline V gives CDR1 SGHDT, CDR2 YYEEEE. Trimming at V came to 0 bases and at J to 7 bases, leaving 10 bases not matched to a gene. The CDR3 is CASSLESGITVNEQFF. In DNA, the CDR3 is TGTGCCAGCAGCTTGGAGAGCGGGATAACGGTAAATGAGCAGTTCTTC.

This clonotype was detected only a few times. This rearrangement joins TRBV5-4 to TRBJ2-7, with 10 bases identical to TRBD1. Losses at the gene ends were 3 bases for V and 4 bases for J; bases not matched to a gene: 4. The CDR3 has 14 residues. The germline V gene encodes CDR1 SGHNT and CDR2 YYREEE (reference sequence). This chain's CDR3 is CASSSRTGGYEQYF. The DNA for the CDR3 is TGTGCCAGCAGCTCAAGGACAGGGGGTTACGAGCAGTACTTC.

This clonotype was observed a handful of times. The rearrangement uses TRBV11-2 and TRBJ1-4, with D possibly matching TRBD1 (6 bases). The CDR3 extends over 12 amino acids. Germline V gives CDR1 SGHAT, CDR2 FQNNGV. With 3 bases removed from V and 7 bases from J, the gap between germline ends came to 6 bases. CDR3 region: CASSFRGEKLFF. The CDR3 coding sequence is TGTGCCAGCAGCTTCAGGGGTGAAAAACTGTTTTTT.

CDR3 amino acids: CASSDRSADTQYF. CDR3 coding DNA: TGTGCCAGCAGTGATCGATCCGCAGATACGCAGTATTTT. The chain recombines TRBV2 with TRBJ2-3; D unclear. Trimming removed 3 bases from V and 4 bases from J, with 8 bases in between. Germline-derived CDR1 and CDR2 are SNHLY and FYNNEI. The CDR3 extends over 13 amino acids.

This clonotype was detected only a few times. V and J are TRBV20-1 and TRBJ2-1; tentatively, D is TRBD2 (5 bases). The CDR3 spans 16 residues. Trimming took 2 bases from V and 0 from J, leaving 14 bases between them. Germline V CDR1 and CDR2: DFQATT, SNEGSKA (reference sequence). In DNA form, the CDR3 reads TGCAGTGCTAGACCCCTCCTAGCAGCCTCCTACAATGAGCAGTTCTTC. It specifies CSARPLLAASYNEQFF.

The rearrangement joins TRBV2 to TRBJ2-3; no reliable D call. The CDR3 runs to 13 residues. Per the germline V gene, CDR1 is SNHLY and CDR2 is FYNNEI. The V and J ends lost 11 bases and 2 bases respectively, with 14 bases between them. CDR3: CAQENRFTDTQYF. The CDR3 nucleotides read TGTGCCCAAGAAAACAGATTCACAGATACGCAGTATTTT.

This clonotype was counted many times. V and J are TRBV20-1 and TRBJ1-2; weak D call: TRBD1 (5 bases). Germline CDR1 reads DFQATT; CDR2 reads SNEGSKA (reference sequence). Trimming pared 6 bases from V and 1 base from J, leaving 12 bases between. CDR3 size: 13 residues. DNA of the CDR3: TGCAGTGCCAGGGTACACAGTAACTATGGCTACACCTTC. Amino acid sequence: CSARVHSNYGYTF.

The rearrangement joins TRBV5-1 to TRBJ2-3, with 8 nucleotides matching TRBD2. Germline assignment: CDR1 SGHRS and CDR2 YFSETQ. The CDR3 totals 15 residues. The J segment lost 4 bases and the V segment lost 8 bases, leaving 12 bases of the junction unmatched. The CDR3 spells CASMGGTRGPDTQYF. CDR3 bases: TGCGCCAGTATGGGGGGGACTAGAGGTCCAGATACGCAGTATTTT.

The rearrangement uses TRBV11-2 and TRBJ2-1; TRBD2 matches 9 bases. Looked up from germline, CDR1 is SGHAT and CDR2 is FQNNGV. Trimming cost V 5 bases and J 10 bases; bases outside gene matches: 15. The CDR3 is 16 amino acids. The CDR3, as DNA: TGTGCCAGCAGCGACCACCGGGGTAGCGGGAGTCGGGAGCAGTTCTTC. Encoded protein: CASSDHRGSGSREQFF.

This clonotype was detected only once. This rearrangement joins TRBV20-1 to TRBJ2-2; D call uncertain. The CDR3 has 14 residues. Germline CDR1 reads DFQATT; CDR2 reads SNEGSKA (reference sequence). V was clipped by 5 bases and J by 2 bases, with 12 bases between them. The CDR3 loop is CSAQSRKNTGELFF. The CDR3 DNA reads TGCAGTGCTCAGTCGCGGAAAAACACCGGGGAGCTGTTTTTT.

This clonotype was seen only a few times. The J gene is TRBJ2-2, the V gene TRBV4-2, with 7 bases lining up with TRBD2. Trimming cost V 4 bases and J 2 bases; bases outside gene matches: 10. CDR3 length: 17 residues. CDR1 is LGHNA and CDR2 is YNFKEQ in the germline V gene. CDR3 sequence reads: CASSPSLARFNTGELFF. CDR3 DNA sequence: TGTGCCAGCAGCCCCTCACTAGCGAGATTTAACACCGGGGAGCTGTTTTTT.

Comments on this clonotype: One end of the junction varies from germline; a read error may be responsible. This chain links TRBV10-2 with TRBJ2-1, with D possibly matching TRBD2 (6 bases). This CDR3 contains 14 residues. Germline lookup yields CDR1 WSHSY and CDR2 SAAADI. The CDR3 sequence is CASSEWGGNNVQFF. The DNA for the CDR3 is TGCGCCAGCAGTGAGTGGGGCGGGAACAATGTGCAGTTCTTC.

This clonotype was recorded a few times. The chain has TRBV6-5 and TRBJ1-1; D unresolved. V dropped 4 bases and J dropped 4 bases, with 22 bases sitting between them. The CDR3 runs 17 residues. The germline V gene encodes CDR1 MNHEY and CDR2 SVGAGI. This CDR3 is CASSWAGLTRKTTEAFF. As DNA, the CDR3 is TGTGCCAGCAGTTGGGCAGGCCTTACTCGAAAGACCACTGAAGCTTTCTTT.

This chain links TRBV6-1 with TRBJ2-2, with TRBD2 matching over 10 bases. Germline CDR1 and CDR2: MNHNS and SASEGT. CDR3 length: 15 amino acids. J lost 4 bases, V lost 8 bases, and 7 bases had no gene match. This CDR3 is CASWIAGGFTGELFF. DNA for the CDR3: TGTGCCAGCTGGATAGCGGGAGGATTCACCGGGGAGCTGTTTTTT.